This T cell receptor beta chain is drawn from a study of T cells in tumors and immune-related adverse events (dated by TCRdb to about 2021). To note about this clone: The antigen it recognizes is unknown. Base qualities are missing; no much larger clone stands one base away.

Explained via the paper, the treatment or condition label denotes: nivolumab (PD-1 blockade) given before sampling. The DNeasy Blood and Tissue Kit was used to extract DNA from the formalin-fixed paraffin-embedded specimens. The TCR beta locus was amplified and sequenced using the immunoSEQ assay, from which bulk TCR Vbeta CDR3 data were obtained. As for the original processing: Non-productive CDR3s, sequences shorter than 7 amino acids, and those not starting with C or ending with F/W were excluded. Analysis was restricted to specimens with at least 1000 reads, and clonotypes were defined at the amino acid level. Clonality was computed as 1 minus Pielou's evenness. Library sizes were equalized by abundance-weighted random subsampling with replacement, repeated 100 times to report 95% confidence intervals. The Morisita overlap index was used to quantify repertoire overlap, and the top 40 clones in each specimen were examined for overlap with the irAE. TCRdb provides this immuneACCESS table in a form limited to in-frame rearrangements. Some clones are lacking; in checked studies, under half of them reflect an unresolved V gene, and why the rest are absent is not known. V and J calls and clone size are as listed in that table; D and trimming were resolved from the DNA. The sample table contains about 10,000 clones; only one count was recorded for 80% to 95% of them. More than 1.4% of the sample is held by the ten biggest clonotypes.

From the cysteine through the phenylalanine, the CDR3 covers 13 amino acids. Just the 39-base CDR3 DNA is kept, in frame starting at base 1. V trim: 8 bases; J trim: 2 bases; unmatched bases: 2. Reading the germline V gene gives CDR1 SNHLY and CDR2 FYNNEI. The sample consisted of lymph node tissue, taken from a patient treated with anti-PD-1 therapy. The V and J segments used are TRBV2 and TRBJ1-2; TRBD1 agrees with 10 junctional bases. The sequence came from a female donor with metastatic renal cell carcinoma. Here is the DNA: TGTGCCAGCGAGGGACAGGGGAACTATGGCTACACCTTC. Translated, it gives CASEGQGNYGYTF. Supplemented by the reference TRBV2 and TRBJ1-2 proteins around the CDR3, the complete variable domain is EPEVTQTPSHQVTQMGQEVILRCVPISNHLYFYWYRQILGQKVEFLVSFYNNEISEKSEIFDDQFSVERPDGSNFTLKIRSTKLEDSAMYFCASEGQGNYGYTFGSGTRLTVV.